Below are 30 T cell receptor beta chains sequenced from a single sample in a study of type 1 regulatory T cells. TCRdb re-derived calls from the reads in MiXCR, one entry per CDR3 protein. The data hold around 62,000 distinct CDR3 sequences, with around 60% observed a single time. These TCRs are of unknown antigen specificity. Sequencing was done on a sample of cultured T cells, either the whole culture or a sorted T cell fraction (not recorded which). Subset specified: Tr1-enriched cell product generated in vitro against host alloantigens. Every receptor here comes from a human donor in good health.

This clonotype was seen only a few times. The rearrangement joins TRBV6-1 to TRBJ2-7, with 8 bases aligning to TRBD1. Germline-derived CDR1 and CDR2 are MNHNS and SASEGT. Unmatched junction bases numbered 7, after V lost 9 bases and J lost 3 bases. There are 13 residues in the CDR3. CDR3 protein: CASRDRSIYEQYF. In DNA, the CDR3 is TGTGCCAGTAGGGACAGGTCCATCTACGAGCAGTACTTC.

The chain uses TRBV21-1 and TRBJ2-3; the table gives TRBD2 as D, unverified against the DNA. TRBV21-1 is a known pseudogene. This CDR3 spans 15 amino acids. CDR3 sequence: CASSNLASRADTQYF. CDR3 bases: TGTGCCAGCAGCAACCTAGCGTCAAGGGCAGATACGCAGTATTTT.

The chain has TRBV7-2 and TRBJ2-1, with TRBD1 matching over 11 bases. CDR1 SGHTA and CDR2 FQGNSA come from the germline V gene. The CDR3 is 17 residues long. Trimming removed 0 bases from V and 8 bases from J; junction bases left unmatched: 9. The CDR3 region has the DNA TGTGCCAGCAGCTTAGCGAGGACAGGGGGCATCAGTTATGAGCAGTTCTTC. Protein: CASSLARTGGISYEQFF.

The rearrangement links TRBV20-1 to TRBJ2-5, with 8 bases matching TRBD1. J was trimmed by 7 bases and V by 5 bases; bases with no gene match: 9. This CDR3 has 13 residues. The germline V gene encodes CDR1 DFQATT and CDR2 SNEGSKA (reference sequence). CDR3 DNA: TGCAGTGCTGCGACAGGGGCTGGGGGGACCCAGTACTTC. It specifies CSAATGAGGTQYF.

This clonotype was counted between two and nine times. The chain recombines TRBV3-1 with TRBJ1-1; TRBD1 matches at 11 bases. The ends lost 3 bases at V and 1 base at J; junction bases unmatched: 4. CDR3 length: 16 residues. CDR1 and CDR2 (germline): LGHDT, YNNKEL (reference sequence). CDR3 nucleotide sequence: TGTGCCAGCAGCCAGACGGACAGGGGGCAGAACACTGAAGCTTTCTTT. Translating gives CASSQTDRGQNTEAFF.

There are a few counts of this clonotype. The V and J genes are TRBV4-1 and TRBJ2-7; tentative D call: TRBD2 (5 bases). CDR1 and CDR2 (germline): MGHRA, YSYEKL. There are 13 residues in the CDR3. V lost 4 bases and J lost 2, with 9 bases in between. CDR3: CASSREPTYEQYF. The CDR3 DNA reads TGCGCCAGCAGCCGGGAGCCAACCTACGAGCAGTACTTC.

This chain uses TRBV20-1 with TRBJ2-2; D call uncertain. The CDR3 totals 16 residues. V was cut by 1 base and J by 4 bases, with 16 bases left in between. CDR1 is DFQATT and CDR2 is SNEGSKA in the germline V gene (reference sequence). The CDR3 sequence: CSARGNLLASTGELFF. The CDR3 bases are TGCAGTGCTAGAGGAAATTTGTTGGCATCCACCGGGGAGCTGTTTTTT.

The chain links TRBV18 to TRBJ2-7; 7 nucleotides line up with TRBD2. The CDR3 covers 16 residues. Trimming took 2 bases from V and 3 from J; bases not matched to a gene: 10. The germline CDR1 and CDR2 sequences are KGHSH and LQKENI. In DNA, the CDR3 is TGTGCCAGCTCACCAGAGGGCGGGAGCAATGGCTACGAGCAGTACTTC. Protein sequence: CASSPEGGSNGYEQYF.

The chain combines TRBV18 with TRBJ2-3; D might be TRBD1 (7 bases). The CDR3 length is 17 residues. Germline V gene lookup returns CDR1 KGHSH and CDR2 LQKENI. Trimming took off 3 bases at V and 4 bases at J, with 20 bases between the two ends. This chain's CDR3 is CASSPDVAGGSADTQYF. The CDR3, as DNA: TGTGCCAGCTCACCTGACGTTGCAGGGGGGAGCGCAGATACGCAGTATTTT.

The chain carries TRBV28 and TRBJ2-1, with D uncertain. Germline V lookup: CDR1 MDHEN, CDR2 SYDVKM. This CDR3 comprises 13 residues. Trimming cost V 3 bases and J 7 bases, with 10 bases left between them. This CDR3 reads CASSLGLGNEQFF. In DNA form, the CDR3 reads TGTGCCAGCAGTTTGGGTCTAGGGAATGAGCAGTTCTTC.

This rearrangement joins TRBV25-1 to TRBJ2-7; TRBD2 might be the D (6 bases). With 4 bases removed from V and 4 bases from J, the gap between germline ends came to 11 bases. The CDR3 is 13 amino acids. Germline loops: CDR1 MGHDK, CDR2 SYGVNS. Here the CDR3 DNA reads TGTGCCAGCAGTGTGGTTAGCGGTTACGAGCAGTACTTC. It is translated as CASSVVSGYEQYF.

This clonotype is medium-sized within its sample. The gene calls are TRBV7-8 and TRBJ2-1; 10 positions match TRBD2. Germline V lookup: CDR1 SGHVS, CDR2 FQNEAQ. V dropped 5 bases and J dropped 7; count of bases not matched to a gene: 11. This CDR3 comprises 16 residues. The CDR3 sequence: CASSKALAGVVNEQFF. The CDR3 DNA reads TGTGCCAGCAGCAAAGCTCTAGCGGGAGTTGTAAATGAGCAGTTCTTC.

The table lists this clonotype with a few counts. The CDR3 is CASSLTGGPYEQYF. The CDR3 DNA reads as TGTGCCAGCTCCCTAACGGGAGGGCCTTACGAGCAGTACTTC. The rearrangement links TRBV3-1 to TRBJ2-7; 8 bases agree with TRBD2. J gave up 4 bases and V 8 bases, and 10 bases lay outside the gene matches. Germline V lookup: CDR1 LGHDT, CDR2 YNNKEL (reference sequence). CDR3 length: 14 amino acids.

This chain joins TRBV29-1 and TRBJ2-3; possibly TRBD1 for D (6 bases). V was cut by 4 bases and J by 0 bases, with 14 bases left in between. Germline CDR1 is SQVTM and CDR2 is ANQGSEA. The CDR3 is 15 amino acids. The DNA for the CDR3 is TGCAGCGTTGGAAGGACAGTCACTAGCACAGATACGCAGTATTTT. It codes for CSVGRTVTSTDTQYF.

V usage is TRBV12-3 or TRBV12-4 and J usage is TRBJ2-1; 10 bases align to TRBD2. V shed 7 bases and J 6 bases; nucleotides not matched to a gene: 9. The CDR3 runs to 15 residues. The CDR3 coding sequence is TGTGCCAGCACACTGGGACTAGCGACTAGCAATGAGCAGTTCTTC. Translation: CASTLGLATSNEQFF.

The chain is built from TRBV6-5 and TRBJ1-5; weak D call: TRBD1 (6 bases). This CDR3 contains 13 residues. Trimming stripped 7 bases from V and 1 base from J, with 8 bases between. Germline-derived CDR1 and CDR2 are MNHEY and SVGAGI. CDR3 nucleotide sequence: TGTGCCAGCAAAGGACAGAGCAATCAGCCCCAGCATTTT. Translated, it gives CASKGQSNQPQHF.

As regards this clonotype: A much bigger clone sits one base away, suggesting this may be a read error. V and J are TRBV5-1 and TRBJ2-3; the D gene is possibly TRBD2 (6 bases). Germline V CDR1 and CDR2: SGHRS, YFSETQ. V gave up 1 base and J gave up 0 bases, with 15 bases separating them. The CDR3 loop spans 17 amino acids. The CDR3 spells CASSLPRGRTSTDTQYF. The CDR3 bases are TGCGCCAGCAGCTTGCCGCGGGGTCGGACTAGCACAGATACGCAGTATTTT.

CDR3 nucleotides: TGTGCCAGCAGACTACTAGGGGGTGAGCAGTTCTTC. Translation gives CASRLLGGEQFF. J is TRBJ2-1 and V is TRBV11-1; maybe TRBD1 (6 bases). Germline assignment: CDR1 SGHAT and CDR2 FQDESV (reference sequence). The CDR3 totals 12 residues. The V and J ends lost 6 bases and 9 bases respectively, with 12 bases between them.

This chain connects TRBV7-2 to TRBJ2-3; D uncertain. The V and J ends lost 5 bases and 0 bases respectively, with 12 bases between them. CDR3 length: 15 residues. The germline CDR1 and CDR2 sequences are SGHTA and FQGNSA. CDR3 coding DNA: TGTGCCAGCAGCCCCGAGACACTGAGCACAGATACGCAGTATTTT. Protein sequence: CASSPETLSTDTQYF.

The genes are TRBV6-1 and TRBJ2-7, with a tentative D call TRBD1 (5 bases). Trimming removed 6 bases at V and 6 bases at J, with 18 bases between. Germline loops: CDR1 MNHNS, CDR2 SASEGT. The CDR3 has 14 residues. The CDR3 here is CASRAAVGPTEQYF. The CDR3 region has the DNA TGTGCCAGCAGGGCCGCGGTGGGGCCGACCGAGCAGTACTTC.

This chain connects TRBV5-1 to TRBJ1-2; D gene uncertain. In germline, CDR1 is SGHRS, CDR2 YFSETQ. V shed 0 bases and J shed 2 bases, with 11 bases lying between them. The CDR3 is made up of 15 amino acids. The CDR3 spells CASSLDGSPNYGYTF. For the CDR3, the DNA is TGCGCCAGCAGCTTGGACGGTTCCCCGAACTATGGCTACACCTTC. Looking up the rest from reference TRBV5-1 and TRBJ1-2 gives the full variable domain: KAGVTQTPRYLIKTRGQQVTLSCSPISGHRSVSWYQQTPGQGLQFLFEYFSETQRNKGNFPGRFSGRQFSNSRSEMNVSTLELGDSALYLCASSLDGSPNYGYTFGSGTRLTVV.

The rearrangement links TRBV19 to TRBJ2-5; TRBD2 matches at 8 bases. Looked up from germline, CDR1 is LNHDA and CDR2 is SQIVND (reference sequence). With 7 bases clipped from V and 5 bases from J, the junction kept 9 bases outside the gene matches. The CDR3 length is 14 residues. CDR3 region: CASTNGRAGETQYF. In nucleotides, the CDR3 is TGTGCCAGTACTAACGGGAGGGCCGGGGAGACCCAGTACTTC.

The chain is built from TRBV24-1 and TRBJ2-3; 8 bases fit TRBD2. V gave up 10 bases and J gave up 1 base; unmatched junction bases: 3. This CDR3 spans 13 amino acids. Germline V gives CDR1 KGHDR, CDR2 SFDVKD. CDR3 in DNA: TGTGCCACTCAGACTAGCGGCACAGATACGCAGTATTTT. Its translation: CATQTSGTDTQYF.

This clonotype was seen once. This sequence joins TRBV6-6 and TRBJ2-7; TRBD2 aligns across 7 bases. The CDR3 consists of 14 residues. J gave up 6 bases and V 7 bases, and 12 bases lay outside the gene matches. Germline CDR1 reads MNHNY; CDR2 reads SVGAGI (reference sequence). In DNA, the CDR3 is TGTGCCAGCAAGCCCACCGTGGGGGGGTCCGAGCAGTACTTC. Translating it yields CASKPTVGGSEQYF.

V usage is TRBV5-4 and J usage is TRBJ2-1; 10 positions match TRBD2. This CDR3 spans 20 amino acids. Trimming cost V 0 bases and J 9 bases; bases outside gene matches: 21. Germline-derived CDR1 and CDR2 are SGHNT and YYREEE (reference sequence). CDR3 region: CASSLGGRASGSRASTEQFF. CDR3 nucleotides: TGTGCCAGCAGCTTGGGAGGTCGTGCTAGCGGGAGCCGGGCAAGCACTGAGCAGTTCTTC.

The chain joins TRBV5-1 to TRBJ1-1, with D perhaps TRBD1 (5 bases). Germline-derived CDR1 and CDR2 are SGHRS and YFSETQ. V dropped 5 bases and J dropped 5 bases, with 13 bases sitting between them. The CDR3 is 13 amino acids. This chain's CDR3 is CASRDVGGTEAFF. The CDR3 DNA reads TGCGCCAGCAGAGATGTGGGGGGGACTGAAGCTTTCTTT.

The gene calls are TRBV7-2 and TRBJ2-2; 9 nucleotides match TRBD2. The germline gives CDR1 SGHTA, CDR2 FQGNSA. This CDR3 is 20 amino acids long. J was trimmed by 0 bases and V by 4 bases; bases with no gene match: 15. Here the CDR3 reads CASSSNRVSSGISNTGELFF. Written as DNA, the CDR3 is TGTGCCAGCAGCTCCAATCGGGTATCTAGCGGGATTTCGAACACCGGGGAGCTGTTTTTT.

The CDR3 nucleotides read TGTGCCATCTGGGACAACAGCAATGAGCAGTTCTTC. It is translated as CAIWDNSNEQFF. The chain has TRBV10-3 and TRBJ2-1, with a weak D call TRBD1 (6 bases). V shed 8 bases and J shed 6 bases, with 11 bases lying between them. Per the germline V gene, CDR1 is ENHRY and CDR2 is SYGVKD. The CDR3 consists of 12 residues.

The V gene is TRBV15, the J gene TRBJ2-3; no clear D gene. Germline V gene lookup returns CDR1 LNHNV and CDR2 YYDKDF (reference sequence). There are 19 residues in the CDR3. V was pared by 0 bases and J by 4 bases, with 23 bases between. CDR3 residues: CATSRDYGSISYVPDTQYF. CDR3 coding DNA: TGTGCCACCAGCAGAGATTATGGATCGATCTCCTACGTCCCAGATACGCAGTATTTT.

The chain couples TRBV20-1 to TRBJ1-2; tentative D call: TRBD1 (6 bases). Germline V gene sequence: CDR1 DFQATT, CDR2 SNEGSKA (reference sequence). This CDR3 is 12 amino acids long. V was shortened by 6 bases and J by 5 bases, with 13 bases between the two germline ends. CDR3 nucleotides: TGCAGTGCCCCAGGGGCGGGGTATGGCTACACCTTC. It encodes CSAPGAGYGYTF.